These T cell receptor beta chains were read from a single sample in a study of human T cells and chemical hapten exposure. Using its own MiXCR run on the RACE reads, TCRdb lists one record per CDR3 protein. The data show 50,000 to 70,000 distinct CDR3 sequences, roughly an eighth seen once. The sample here was whole blood, taken in connection with sensitization to the hapten diphenylcyclopropenone (DPC). The receptors were sampled from a man younger than 40 with alopecia areata. Some clones in this sample may be carry-over from other donors' samples. Both conserved end residues are part of each CDR3. D genes are given only for firm matches.

TRBV5-6	TRBD1	TRBJ2-7	CASSGGQGIFYEQYF
TRBV10-3	TRBD1	TRBJ2-1	CAISGWTGQGKNEQFF
TRBV3-1	TRBD1	TRBJ1-1	CASSQVTGGTEAFF
TRBV10-3	.	TRBJ2-7	CAISEPPREQYF
TRBV28	.	TRBJ2-7	CASRLDTAGSYEQYF
TRBV7-2	.	TRBJ1-5	CASSFGSHTYFNQPQHF
TRBV27	TRBD2	TRBJ2-5	CASSAPGLAGGWRETQYF
TRBV9	TRBD1	TRBJ1-6	CASSVTGTGELRPLHF
TRBV20-1	.	TRBJ1-6	CSARRRLRGDSPLHF
TRBV15	TRBD1	TRBJ2-3	CATSRTRTGVTDTQYF
TRBV12-3/TRBV12-4	TRBD1	TRBJ1-6	CASRTSQGAGSPLHF
TRBV7-9	.	TRBJ2-2	CASSLVLGTGELFF
TRBV20-1	.	TRBJ1-1	CSSRDFHGENTEAFF
TRBV27	.	TRBJ1-2	CATMGGSNYGYTF
TRBV20-1	.	TRBJ2-1	CSTRGAYNEQFF
TRBV4-1	TRBD1	TRBJ1-1	CASSQDSGQGARALNTEAFF
TRBV7-6	TRBD1	TRBJ1-2	CASSLNPTGSNYGYTF
TRBV6-2/TRBV6-3	.	TRBJ1-5	CASTPGPENQPQHF
TRBV12-3/TRBV12-4	.	TRBJ2-7	CASSLGQYEQYF
TRBV2	.	TRBJ1-4	CASSTGGLSEKLFF
TRBV7-6	TRBD2	TRBJ2-7	CASSLAVGTSDEQYF
TRBV5-4	.	TRBJ1-1	CASSLDSSLGATEAFF
TRBV9	.	TRBJ2-3	CASSVGQGVAFRDTQYF
TRBV20-1	TRBD2	TRBJ2-3	CSVGLRGAGDTQYF
TRBV20-1	TRBD2	TRBJ2-5	CSARVYASGGETQYF
TRBV5-1	.	TRBJ1-1	CASSTNRERGTEAFF
TRBV4-2	TRBD2	TRBJ2-5	CTSSQAGAVRQETQYF
TRBV7-9	.	TRBJ2-1	CASSLARASLGGGDEQFF
TRBV6-5	.	TRBJ1-6	CASTPSVSGSPLHF
TRBV4-2	.	TRBJ1-5	CASSQDRAGNQPQHF
TRBV6-6	.	TRBJ1-1	CASSTRAEYNPEAFF
TRBV7-2	TRBD1	TRBJ1-6	CASSMQGTVSPLHF
TRBV11-2	.	TRBJ2-3	CASSLFSGSSTQYF
TRBV6-1	.	TRBJ1-6	CASTRIGWGRDNSPLHF
TRBV6-2/TRBV6-3	.	TRBJ2-1	CASSYGGLQSSYNEQFF
TRBV5-5	.	TRBJ1-3	CASSPLAYSGNTIYF
TRBV5-1	.	TRBJ2-7	CASSEGSTHEQYF
TRBV12-3/TRBV12-4	.	TRBJ2-1	CASSKGAYNEQFF
TRBV19	.	TRBJ1-1	CASGVDRLNTEAFF
TRBV28	.	TRBJ2-5	CASRSRVGETQYF
TRBV2	.	TRBJ2-1	CASIDWTTDNEQFF
TRBV9	TRBD1	TRBJ1-1	CASSPRGQGDGEAFF
TRBV11-2	TRBD1	TRBJ2-2	CASSTGDRVVPGELFF
TRBV5-1	TRBD2	TRBJ2-3	CASSVAGHPKGDTQYF
TRBV5-4	.	TRBJ1-3	CASSLPPDDTIYF
TRBV6-2/TRBV6-3	.	TRBJ2-4	CASSYSSPNIQYF
TRBV19	.	TRBJ2-2	CASTPGSGNTGELFF
TRBV7-3	.	TRBJ2-3	CASSLMTAQGDTQYF
TRBV6-2/TRBV6-3	.	TRBJ1-1	CASSYWPLETPEAFF
TRBV27	TRBD1	TRBJ1-6	CASSLAGGTSPLHF
TRBV5-1	TRBD1	TRBJ2-5	CASSATQGQGLQTQYF
TRBV20-1	.	TRBJ1-5	CSARVSNQPQHF
TRBV27	.	TRBJ1-5	CARRVQGEYQPQHF